The 9 T cell receptor beta chains given below trace back to one sample, sequenced in a study of spatial heterogeneity in lung cancer. TCRdb recomputed calls from the 5' RACE reads with MiXCR, one row per CDR3 protein. The table lists roughly 79,000 distinct CDR3 sequences, about 8.5% of them singletons. Time point meaning: sample taken at primary tumor resection. The material sequenced was PBMCs, taken at surgery. The receptors were sampled from a male donor with early-stage non-small cell lung cancer.

This clonotype appeared many times. This chain joins TRBV3-1 and TRBJ2-2, with 11 bases that match TRBD2. Germline CDR1 LGHDT, CDR2 YNNKEL (reference sequence). V shed 1 base and J 0 bases; nucleotides not matched to a gene: 7. The CDR3 covers 19 residues. CDR3 loop: CASSQVPSGRSANTGELFF. Written as DNA, the CDR3 is TGTGCCAGCAGCCAAGTGCCTAGCGGGAGGTCCGCGAACACCGGGGAGCTGTTTTTT.

The sample holds many counts of this clonotype. V usage is TRBV30 and J usage is TRBJ1-6; no reliable D call. The CDR3 is made up of 14 amino acids. CDR1 is GTSNPN and CDR2 is SVGIG in the germline V gene (reference sequence). Trimming removed 0 bases at V and 7 bases at J, with 10 bases between. CDR3 region: CAWSVMGQNSPLHF. DNA for the CDR3: TGTGCCTGGAGTGTGATGGGCCAAAATTCACCCCTCCACTTT.

The chain carries TRBV29-1 and TRBJ2-7; 10 nucleotides match TRBD1. The CDR3 has 13 residues. Germline values: CDR1 SQVTM, CDR2 ANQGSEA. V gave up 2 bases and J gave up 3 bases; unmatched junction bases: 1. CDR3 in amino acids: CSVEWDRGYEQYF. CDR3 sequence (DNA): TGCAGCGTTGAATGGGACAGGGGCTACGAGCAGTACTTC.

This chain uses TRBV7-9 with TRBJ2-5; TRBD2 aligns across 8 bases. Unmatched junction bases numbered 9, after V lost 7 bases and J lost 5 bases. The CDR3 totals 14 residues. Germline CDR1 and CDR2: SEHNR and FQNEAQ (reference sequence). CDR3 sequence: CASKYSGAEETQYF. CDR3 DNA: TGTGCCAGCAAATATAGCGGGGCGGAGGAGACCCAGTACTTC.

This clonotype was counted many times. The chain is built from TRBV7-9 and TRBJ2-5, with 9 bases identical to TRBD1. Per the germline V gene, CDR1 is SEHNR and CDR2 is FQNEAQ (reference sequence). The CDR3 contains 14 residues. Losses at the gene ends were 5 bases for V and 1 base for J; bases not matched to a gene: 2. The CDR3 DNA reads as TGTGCCAGCAGCCGGGACAGGGCCCAAGAGACCCAGTACTTC. It is translated as CASSRDRAQETQYF.

The table lists this clonotype with many counts. The chain links TRBV20-1 to TRBJ2-1; perhaps TRBD1 as D (5 bases). V lost 3 bases and J lost 12, with 15 bases in between. Germline-derived CDR1 and CDR2 are DFQATT and SNEGSKA (reference sequence). CDR3 length: 12 residues. CDR3 DNA: TGCAGTGCTAGGGAACAGGTACCCGGGCAGTTCTTC. Protein product: CSAREQVPGQFF.

This clonotype was counted a few times. J is TRBJ2-7 and V is TRBV6-6; D possibly corresponds to TRBD1 (6 bases). The V gene's germline CDR1 is MNHNY and CDR2 SVGAGI (reference sequence). CDR3 length: 14 amino acids. Trimming cost V 6 bases and J 7 bases, with 19 bases left between them. The CDR3 sequence is CASSPTGSGMEQYF. The CDR3 bases are TGTGCCAGCAGCCCGACAGGATCCGGGATGGAGCAGTACTTC.

This clonotype has more than one count but fewer than ten. This chain uses TRBV4-1 with TRBJ2-7; D possibly corresponds to TRBD2 (6 bases). V was shortened by 0 bases and J by 0 bases, with 12 bases between the two germline ends. Germline lookup yields CDR1 MGHRA and CDR2 YSYEKL. CDR3 length: 16 amino acids. The DNA for the CDR3 is TGCGCCAGCAGCCAAGATGGCGGGATCAGCTCCTACGAGCAGTACTTC. This sequence encodes CASSQDGGISSYEQYF.

In this sample, this clonotype turned up a few times. The CDR3 DNA follows: TGCGCCAGCAGGGCTCCCGGACAGGGGGCGTACGAGCAGTACTTC. This codes for CASRAPGQGAYEQYF. The rearrangement joins TRBV10-2 to TRBJ2-7; TRBD1 aligns across 11 bases. Germline V gene data show CDR1 as WSHSY and CDR2 as SAAADI. CDR3 size: 15 residues. Unmatched junction bases numbered 8, after V lost 6 bases and J lost 4 bases.